This TCR beta chain comes out of a study of cytomegalovirus exposure and HLA in healthy donors (dated by TCRdb to the late 2010s). Concerning the study at large: An earlier analysis of around 600 of the donors reported about 250 Gb of sequence data and 117 million unique TCR beta sequences from about 200 million T cells. An early release that covered approximately 600 HLA-typed donors contained around 300 gigabases of sequencing data and 75 million to 100 million unique TCR sequences. Among the roughly 370 genotyped donors, approximately 82% belonged to the genetic ancestry cluster associated with self-reported Caucasian donors. The aim of the study was to test whether cataloging public T cell receptors could identify signatures of past pathogen exposure. The study used immunosequencing to profile the T cell repertoires of about 670 subjects and linked those repertoires to cytomegalovirus serostatus. Along with the roughly 610-subject first cohort, a separate validation cohort of over 90 different subjects was used. High-throughput TCR immunosequencing, statistical association of individual TCRs with disease status, and machine learning were combined to predict cytomegalovirus infection status. A later analysis re-analyzed previously published TCR beta repertoires from approximately 700 donors and added high-resolution HLA genotyping to study TCR occurrence patterns. Rather than drawing on any new phenotypic data, the later analysis identified candidate immune exposures from TCR beta sequences and the way those sequences occurred across donors. In an earlier analysis of roughly 600 of the donors, high-throughput TCR beta sequencing was used to judge whether each TCR beta V gene segment behaved as functional or pseudogenic. Donor age, sex, ethnicity and CMV serostatus were compiled together with the repertoire data. A later genetic analysis took genome-wide SNP genotypes for 398 of the 666 donors and used that subset as a discovery cohort. Every repertoire in the discovery cohort had been generated on one and the same sequencing platform. Class I and class II HLA loci were covered by the typing at four-digit resolution. The number of typed donors differed by locus: roughly 620-640 for A, B, C, DRB1 and DQB1; 522 for DQA1; around 580 for DPA1; and some 430 for DPB1. Because of strong linkage in the cohort, roughly five DR-DQ haplotypes were treated as single units for association and clustering. Among some 410 genotyped donors of the cohort, an average of roughly 240,000 unique TCR beta nucleotide sequences were sequenced per donor, roughly 18% of them non-productive.

Library preparation used the immunoSEQ multiplex PCR assay. A mixture of 60 forward primers for TCR Vbeta segments and 13 reverse primers for TCR Jbeta segments was used in the multiplex PCR. The CDR3 region of rearranged TCR beta genes was amplified from genomic DNA with a multiplex PCR assay. Amplified TCR beta libraries were sequenced as 87-base-pair reads on the Illumina HiSeq System. The published analysis was carried out like this. A later analysis tallied about 77 million unique TCR beta chains across the roughly 610 repertoires, and around 9.9 million of those chains were shared by two or more donors. A nearest-neighbor algorithm error-corrected the raw reads and collapsed the reads into unique sequences, merging closely related sequences to remove PCR and sequencing errors. CDR3 sequences were aligned to IMGT reference sequences to assign V, D and J gene segments. For a sequence to be retained, a match of at least six nucleotides to both a V gene segment and a J gene segment was required. Rearrangements were called productive when the CDR3 lacked stop codons and stayed in frame with V and J; all others were non-productive. CDR3 was defined according to IMGT convention as the region running from the second conserved V-encoded cysteine to the conserved J-encoded phenylalanine. The earlier analysis of about 620 of the donors excluded sequences that lacked an unambiguous match to a single V gene segment. An earlier analysis of fewer than 650 of the donors classified V segments as functional when productive rearrangements were above 56.7% and as segregating when the standard deviation between donors was above 5%. To diagnose cytomegalovirus status from the catalog of TCR beta chain sequences, a statistical classification framework was built. V and J gene assignment, in a later analysis, came from comparing TCR nucleotide sequences with IMGT/GENE-DB human TR gene sequences. The TCRdist pipeline was used in a later analysis to assign CDR3 sequences and most-parsimonious VDJ recombination scenarios. In a later analysis, each TCR beta chain was defined by its CDR3 amino acid sequence together with its V-gene family, and reads lacking a unique V-gene family were excluded. To address suspected cross-contamination and a sequencing artifact, a later analysis removed approximately 600 highly shared, low-generation-probability nucleotide sequences. In a later analysis, a clonal expansion index for each public chain was calculated from normalized within-repertoire ranks of inferred template counts. A later analysis computed generation probabilities with a VDJ recombination model fitted to out-of-frame rearrangements, and checked the results against IGoR. Hypergeometric tests were used in a later analysis to score TCR-TCR, TCR-HLA and TCR-CMV co-occurrence, with a repertoire-size bias correction applied to the TCR pairs. In a later analysis, false discovery rates were estimated by permuting HLA or CMV assignments 20 times. In a later analysis, co-occurring TCRs were grouped using DBSCAN, and TCRdist sequence similarity was added for clustering within HLA-allele-positive subsets. Co-occurrence clustering excluded repertoires with fewer than 30,000 or more than 120,000 public chains, plus five with anomalous nucleotide sharing. This immuneACCESS table, as held by TCRdb, lists in-frame sequences with V and J called but not all clones. Of the missing ones, under half trace to an unresolved V gene in checked studies; the others have no known cause. V and J calls plus clone size are reproduced from that table; the DNA served to infer D and trimming. This sample's records show 75,000 to 80,000 clones. The biggest ten clones account for around 4% of the sample.

Overall results and qualifications from the work: For the cohort, immune exposure information was limited to CMV serostatus. An association between a missense DCLRE1C variant and V-gene and J-gene trimming of TCR beta chains was found in a later genetic analysis and replicated in an independent cohort. Because the 87-base-pair reads could not distinguish some IMGT-functional V segments, including TRBV6-2 and TRBV6-3, those segments were excluded. According to a later analysis, most CMV-associated TCR beta chains appeared to be HLA-restricted, and the HLA associations seemed to be driven largely by CMV exposure. A cluster of highly shared sequence variants was judged likely to represent a technical artifact of the sequencing pipeline. Broadly in line with IMGT annotations, most TCR beta V segments showed up in productive rearrangements about 87% or about 30% of the time in an earlier analysis of several hundred of the donors. Linkage disequilibrium might explain the correlated functional status among segregating V segments, but an unknown experimental factor could not be excluded. A later analysis found that HLA-associated TCR beta chains were more clonally expanded and had lower generation probabilities than equally common non-associated chains. In a later analysis, several top co-occurrence clusters were reported to appear linked to parvovirus B19, influenza, CMV and Epstein-Barr virus. Some 16 rarely observed V segments, including chromosome 9 orphons, were excluded from the earlier analysis of approximately 500 of the donors because counts were too low. In a later genetic analysis, fewer N-insertions in productive TCRs were reported among donors in an Asian-associated ancestry cluster than the approximately 710-donor mean. In vitro tests confirmed that a few of the cytomegalovirus-associated TCR beta chains recognize cytomegalovirus antigens. The study gave a list of more than 150 TCR beta chains associated with cytomegalovirus. The authors suggested that the approach could potentially be generalized to other disease states and immunological phenotypes. When HLA alleles, especially DR and DQ, strongly co-occurred, attributing TCR associations to individual alleles was difficult. A further reported finding was that TCR beta sequences accurately predicted the HLA-A and HLA-B alleles for most subjects in the first cohort. The classifier was reported to diagnose cytomegalovirus status with high specificity and sensitivity in both the original and validation cohorts. Sequencing depth was assumed to be roughly uniform across donors in the presence/absence analyses, though that assumption may not hold. Most TCR sequences were seen in very few donors, while some public TCRs were found in many individuals. At a false discovery rate of 0.05, a later analysis linked fewer than 20,000 TCR beta sequences to specific HLA alleles. In this cohort, only TCR beta chains were sequenced, and detectable features were limited by the absence of alpha or paired-chain data. HLA typing was unavailable for some donors at each locus, so association tests used only the typed subset. According to a later analysis, TCR association rates differed among HLA loci, with DRB1 alleles showing the most associated TCRs and HLA-C alleles showing the fewest.

In total, 500 to 700 healthy bone marrow donors made up the cohort. At the time of sampling, every cohort member was nominally healthy, though immune exposures that went unrecorded were likely present. The donor tested CMV seropositive and was one of the 289 seropositive cohort members. A peripheral blood sample was provided by each donor, and peripheral blood mononuclear cells were used for TCR beta sequencing. Genomic DNA was extracted from the blood cell samples with the Qiagen DNeasy Blood Extraction Kit. Notes on this clone: Its specific antigen is unknown.

Trimming takes 6 bases from V and 5 bases from J, and the germline ends sit 13 bases apart. The CDR3 measures 13 amino acids from cysteine to phenylalanine. Only the CDR3 portion is preserved as DNA: 39 bases, with reading frame beginning at the first base. The germline V gene yields MDHEN for CDR1 and SYDVKM for CDR2. Rearrangement joined TRBV28 to TRBJ1-2; the best D guess is TRBD1, with 6 bases matching. The sequenced material came from PBMCs. The TCR originated in a man between 18 and 29 years old in good health and CMV-seropositive. The CDR3 is CASRSGQQYGYTF. The bases are TGTGCCAGCAGATCCGGACAGCAGTATGGCTACACCTTC.